These T cell receptor beta chains were read from a single sample in a study of blood T cell repertoires in COVID-19. Some clones are missing from TCRdb's copy, which holds only in-frame ones; the method was immunoSEQ multiplex PCR. Among some 130,000 clones, around 81% were seen once, and the ten largest hold about 8%. Specimen: peripheral blood. The receptors come from a woman aged 60 to 75 with active or convalescent COVID-19. Each CDR3 is given with its conserved first and last residue. The D gene is left open where the match is weak. Expanded clones are given a class, and other clones once, few, many or no size at all.

v_gene	abundance	d_gene	len	j_gene	CDR3nt	CDR3aa
TRBV28	.	.	15	TRBJ1-2	TGTGCCAGCAGTTCGCAAGGGGCAGGGGAATATGGCTACACCTTC	CASSSQGAGEYGYTF
TRBV21-1	.	.	15	TRBJ2-5	TGTGCCAGCAACCCAGGCAGCGGGGGTGGCGGGGCCCAGTACTTC	CASNPGSGGGGAQYF
TRBV5-1	once	.	15	TRBJ1-1	TGCGCCAGCAGCTTGGCCGTGGGGCGGAACACTGAAGCTTTCTTT	CASSLAVGRNTEAFF
TRBV2	.	TRBD1	13	TRBJ1-1	TGTGCCAGCAGTTCCGGGACAGTAATACGAGCTTTCTTT	CASSSGTVIRAFF
TRBV28	.	.	11	TRBJ1-1	TGTGCCAGCAGTTTATCCGGTGAAGCTTTCTTT	CASSLSGEAFF
TRBV13	few	.	13	TRBJ1-1	TGTGCCAGCCTTCTCTTGAGGGACACTGAAGCTTTCTTT	CASLLLRDTEAFF
TRBV28	.	.	14	TRBJ1-4	TGTGCCAGCAAGGGCGGGGGGGGCCATGAAAAACTGTTTTTT	CASKGGGGHEKLFF
TRBV3-1/TRBV3-2	few	TRBD1	18	TRBJ1-2	TGTGCCAGCAGCCAAGCGTCCATTCTCAGGGGGGCTAACTATGGCTACACCTTC	CASSQASILRGANYGYTF
TRBV11-3	.	TRBD1	16	TRBJ2-1	TGTGCCAGCAGCTTAGGAGGGCAGGGGGTTTACAATGAGCAGTTCTTC	CASSLGGQGVYNEQFF
TRBV29-1	.	.	12	TRBJ1-2	TGCAGCGTGGCCCCCGGAGGTTATGGCTACACCTTC	CSVAPGGYGYTF
TRBV2	.	.	11	TRBJ1-1	TGTGCCAGCACTATCGCTACTGAAGCTTTCTTT	CASTIATEAFF
TRBV7-6	few	.	14	TRBJ2-2	TGTGCCAGCAGCGACGGGTCAAACACCGGGGAGCTGTTTTTT	CASSDGSNTGELFF
TRBV6-1	.	.	14	TRBJ1-2	TGTGCCAGCAGCGAAGTCCGGGACACTCTTGGCTACACCTTC	CASSEVRDTLGYTF
TRBV7-8	.	TRBD1	15	TRBJ1-5	TGTGCCAGCAGCCCTCCGGGACAGGGGAATCAGCCCCAGCATTTT	CASSPPGQGNQPQHF
TRBV19	.	TRBD1	15	TRBJ1-1	TGTGCCAGTCACAAATCGGCGACAGGGGTGACTGAAGCTTTCTTT	CASHKSATGVTEAFF
TRBV30	once	.	13	TRBJ2-3	TGTGCCTGGCACATCAAGGGGGCAGATACGCAGTATTTT	CAWHIKGADTQYF